Shown below are 30 T cell receptor beta chains from a single sample sequenced in a study of CD4 T cells in relation to SARS-CoV-2 and coronaviruses. The method was immunoSEQ multiplex PCR; TCRdb's version includes in-frame clones alone and lacks a portion of them. The data contain around 41,000 clones, about 80% of them singletons. Their recognized antigens are unknown. The sequencing input was naive CD4+ T cells from PBMCs, cultured in vitro. The sample's subset: naive CD4+ T cells isolated by negative enrichment. These receptors all stem from an adult with COVID-19.

The rearrangement links TRBV25-1 to TRBJ1-6; TRBD1 matches 9 bases. The length of the CDR3 is 15 residues. Germline CDR1 and CDR2: MGHDK and SYGVNS. After removal of 3 bases from V and 8 bases from J, the junction contained 5 bases not matched to a gene. The CDR3 reads CASSDTDRGYSPLHF. The CDR3 DNA reads TGTGCCAGCAGTGATACCGACAGGGGGTATTCACCCCTCCACTTT.

The V gene is TRBV29-1, the J gene TRBJ1-2, with D possibly being TRBD1 (5 bases). V lost 6 bases and J 4 bases, leaving 6 bases between the germline ends. The length of the CDR3 is 10 residues. Germline values: CDR1 SQVTM, CDR2 ANQGSEA. The chain's CDR3 is CSVDSYGYTF. In DNA form, the CDR3 reads TGCAGCGTAGACAGCTATGGCTACACCTTC.

A few counts support this clone. The chain employs TRBV7-2 and TRBJ2-5; a weak D match, TRBD2 (6 bases). Germline values: CDR1 SGHTA, CDR2 FQGNSA. Between the trimmed V and J ends, which lost 3 bases and 4 bases, there was a span of 21 bases. The CDR3 consists of 17 residues. CDR3 coding DNA: TGTGCCAGCAGCTTTAAGGGACTTGGCCAAATTAGAGAGACCCAGTACTTC. Its protein is CASSFKGLGQIRETQYF.

The sample holds one count of this clone. This chain connects TRBV15 to TRBJ1-5; maybe TRBD1 (5 bases). This CDR3 comprises 16 residues. Trimming took 5 bases from V and 1 from J, leaving 15 bases between them. CDR1 and CDR2 (germline): LNHNV, YYDKDF (reference sequence). In DNA, the CDR3 is TGTGCCACCAGCGAGAGGGGAGGTCGGAGCAATCAGCCCCAGCATTTT. Its translation is CATSERGGRSNQPQHF.

The V call is TRBV11-2, the J call TRBJ2-7, with a tentative D call TRBD1 (5 bases). The V and J ends lost 5 bases and 0 bases respectively, with 11 bases between them. The length of the CDR3 is 14 residues. The V gene's germline CDR1 is SGHAT and CDR2 FQNNGV. CDR3: CASSPWGSSYEQYF. The CDR3 region has the DNA TGTGCCAGCAGCCCCTGGGGCAGCTCCTACGAGCAGTACTTC.

The genes are TRBV11-3 and TRBJ2-1; D perhaps matches TRBD2 (6 bases). CDR3 length: 15 amino acids. Germline CDR1 and CDR2: SGHNT and YENEEA. The V end was cut by 1 base, the J end by 1 base, with 8 bases between. CDR3 region: CASSLGTTSYNEQFF. DNA for the CDR3: TGTGCCAGCAGCTTAGGGACTACATCCTACAATGAGCAGTTCTTC.

The V gene is TRBV28, the J gene TRBJ2-3; TRBD2 matches at 11 bases. Germline V gene sequence: CDR1 MDHEN, CDR2 SYDVKM. This CDR3 spans 18 amino acids. Trimming cost V 1 base and J 1 base; bases outside gene matches: 7. CDR3 in DNA: TGTGCCAGCAGTTTATTACTAGCGGGAGTGGGGGGCACAGATACGCAGTATTTT. This sequence encodes CASSLLLAGVGGTDTQYF.

This chain uses TRBV28 with TRBJ2-7; tentative D call: TRBD2 (6 bases). The CDR3 runs to 15 residues. The V and J ends lost 7 bases and 0 bases respectively, with 16 bases between them. Looked up from germline, CDR1 is MDHEN and CDR2 is SYDVKM. CDR3 nucleotide sequence: TGTGCCAGCACCGGGGGAGCGGCCCACTCCTACGAGCAGTACTTC. This gives the protein CASTGGAAHSYEQYF. The variable domain in full, with the rest retrieved from reference TRBV28 and TRBJ2-7, is DVKVTQSSRYLVKRTGEKVFLECVQDMDHENMFWYRQDPGLGLRLIYFSYDVKMKEKGDIPEGYSVSREKKERFSLILESASTNQTSMYLCASTGGAAHSYEQYFGPGTRLTVT.

The J gene is TRBJ2-2, the V gene TRBV5-6; TRBD2 aligns across 8 bases. V trimming: 2 bases; J trimming: 2 bases; junction bases outside the gene matches: 5. The V gene's germline CDR1 is SGHDT and CDR2 YYEEEE. This CDR3 spans 16 amino acids. CDR3 sequence reads: CASSFRAGVNTGELFF. The DNA of the CDR3 is TGTGCCAGCAGCTTCCGAGCGGGAGTTAACACCGGGGAGCTGTTTTTT.

This chain links TRBV9 with TRBJ2-1; D possibly uses TRBD1 or TRBD2 (6 bases each). CDR1 is SGDLS and CDR2 is YYNGEE in the germline V gene. The CDR3 spans 12 residues. V was trimmed by 0 bases and J by 10 bases, leaving 8 bases between them. The CDR3 coding sequence is TGTGCCAGCAGCGTAGGGGGGGCGGAGCAGTTCTTC. Protein: CASSVGGAEQFF.

The chain employs TRBV6-6 and TRBJ1-1, with D unclear. This CDR3 comprises 14 residues. V lost 4 bases and J lost 1, with 10 bases in between. CDR1 and CDR2 (germline): MNHNY, SVGAGI (reference sequence). The CDR3 reads CASSLLGTNTEAFF. CDR3 coding DNA: TGTGCCAGCAGTTTACTGGGTACGAACACTGAAGCTTTCTTT.

V and J are TRBV5-1 and TRBJ2-3, with D possibly matching TRBD2 (5 bases). Trimming shortened V by 0 bases and J by 6 bases, and 11 bases separated the two germline ends. The CDR3 runs 14 residues. Germline V gene lookup returns CDR1 SGHRS and CDR2 YFSETQ. This chain's CDR3 is CASSLANRGDTQYF. CDR3 bases: TGCGCCAGCAGCTTGGCCAATCGCGGGGATACGCAGTATTTT.

This clone has only one observation. This chain connects TRBV14 to TRBJ2-5; tentative D call: TRBD2 (6 bases). The germline CDR1 and CDR2 sequences are SGHDN and FVKESK. The CDR3 loop spans 15 amino acids. The V and J ends lost 2 bases and 5 bases respectively, with 15 bases between them. CDR3 loop: CASSQRRGRSETQYF. As DNA, the CDR3 is TGTGCCAGCAGCCAACGACGGGGGAGATCGGAGACCCAGTACTTC.

The chain couples TRBV7-9 to TRBJ1-3; maybe TRBD1 (6 bases). CDR1 and CDR2 from the germline V gene are SEHNR and FQNEAQ (reference sequence). The length of the CDR3 is 16 residues. Trimming pared 0 bases from V and 3 bases from J, leaving 12 bases between. The CDR3 DNA follows: TGTGCCAGCAGCTTAGCCCGCGGACAGATTGGAAACACCATATATTTT. Its translation is CASSLARGQIGNTIYF.

J is TRBJ2-1 and V is TRBV2; 7 bases align to TRBD1. Germline values: CDR1 SNHLY, CDR2 FYNNEI. Trimming removed 4 bases from V and 9 bases from J; junction bases left unmatched: 3. There are 12 residues in the CDR3. CDR3 coding DNA: TGTGCCAGCAGTGTAAGGGGGCTTGAGCAGTTCTTC. Protein: CASSVRGLEQFF. Full variable domain (remainder filled in from reference TRBV2 and TRBJ2-1): EPEVTQTPSHQVTQMGQEVILRCVPISNHLYFYWYRQILGQKVEFLVSFYNNEISEKSEIFDDQFSVERPDGSNFTLKIRSTKLEDSAMYFCASSVRGLEQFFGPGTRLTVL.

The rearrangement joins TRBV6-2 or TRBV6-3 to TRBJ2-3; D is possibly TRBD2 (5 bases). CDR1 MNHEY and CDR2 SVGEGT come from the germline V gene. The CDR3 covers 15 residues. Between the trimmed V and J ends, which lost 5 bases and 4 bases, there was a span of 16 bases. The CDR3 is CASSTGYTTSDTQYF. The CDR3 DNA is TGTGCCAGCAGTACGGGGTACACCACCTCAGATACGCAGTATTTT.

This chain joins TRBV5-4 and TRBJ2-1; no clear D. This CDR3 comprises 15 residues. Per the germline V gene, CDR1 is SGHNT and CDR2 is YYREEE (reference sequence). The V and J ends lost 4 bases and 4 bases respectively, with 15 bases between them. In nucleotides, the CDR3 is TGTGCCAGCAGCGAGCCCCGAGCGAATTACAATGAGCAGTTCTTC. Translated, it gives CASSEPRANYNEQFF. Filled out from reference TRBV5-4 and TRBJ2-1, the complete variable domain reads ETGVTQSPTHLIKTRGQQVTLRCSSQSGHNTVSWYQQALGQGPQFIFQYYREEENGRGNFPPRFSGLQFPNYSSELNVNALELDDSALYLCASSEPRANYNEQFFGPGTRLTVL.

This clone was recorded only once. The chain recombines TRBV11-2 with TRBJ1-2; D is perhaps TRBD1 (6 bases). Trimming took off 5 bases at V and 6 bases at J, with 13 bases between the two ends. From germline, CDR1 is SGHAT and CDR2 FQNNGV. This CDR3 contains 13 residues. The CDR3 loop reads CASSPRDMDGYTF. The CDR3 DNA reads as TGTGCCAGCAGCCCTCGGGACATGGATGGCTACACCTTC.

The rearrangement joins TRBV28 to TRBJ1-5; 10 bases map to TRBD1. V trimming: 3 bases; J trimming: 9 bases; junction bases outside the gene matches: 8. The CDR3 sequence is 15 residues long. Germline V gives CDR1 MDHEN, CDR2 SYDVKM. The CDR3 DNA reads as TGTGCCAGCAGTTTCGCGGGACAGGGGTATATGCCCCAGCATTTT. Translation gives CASSFAGQGYMPQHF.

The CDR3 region has the DNA TGTGCCAGCTCACCGGGACTAGCGGATTACAATGAGCAGTTCTTC. Translation gives CASSPGLADYNEQFF. This chain joins TRBV18 and TRBJ2-1; 11 nucleotides match TRBD2. The CDR3 contains 15 residues. The germline V gene has CDR1 KGHSH and CDR2 LQKENI. The ends lost 3 bases at V and 4 bases at J; junction bases unmatched: 2.

V usage is TRBV20-1 and J usage is TRBJ2-7, with D tentatively TRBD1 (5 bases). The CDR3 covers 13 residues. The V and J ends lost 3 bases and 7 bases respectively, with 16 bases between them. Germline V lookup: CDR1 DFQATT, CDR2 SNEGSKA (reference sequence). The CDR3 spells CSASVPRALEQYF. For the CDR3, the DNA is TGCAGTGCTAGTGTTCCCAGGGCTTTGGAGCAGTACTTC.

The rearrangement uses TRBV7-6 and TRBJ2-5, with D tentatively TRBD1 (8 bases). Germline V gene data show CDR1 as SGHVS and CDR2 as FNYEAQ. The CDR3 loop spans 13 amino acids. V was clipped by 7 bases and J by 5 bases, with 14 bases between them. The CDR3 sequence is CASNRGGRETQYF. CDR3 nucleotides: TGTGCCAGCAACAGGGGGGGGCGGGAGACCCAGTACTTC.

The chain links TRBV6-1 to TRBJ1-1; D is unresolved. The CDR3 has 13 residues. Germline values: CDR1 MNHNS, CDR2 SASEGT. V dropped 3 bases and J dropped 1 base, with 6 bases sitting between them. The chain's CDR3 is CASSDRENTEAFF. The DNA of the CDR3 is TGTGCCAGCAGTGACCGAGAGAACACTGAAGCTTTCTTT.

V is TRBV19 and J is TRBJ1-6, with TRBD1 matching 10 bases. Trimming at V came to 7 bases and at J to 10 bases, leaving 10 bases not matched to a gene. This CDR3 is built from 15 residues. The germline V gene has CDR1 LNHDA and CDR2 SQIVND (reference sequence). The CDR3 here is CASTDDRGRRSPLHF. CDR3 bases: TGTGCCAGTACCGACGACAGGGGGCGTCGATCACCCCTCCACTTT.

This clone has more than one count but fewer than ten. The chain carries TRBV19 and TRBJ2-3, with 8 bases aligning to TRBD2. V was pared by 5 bases and J by 2 bases, with 9 bases of the junction left unmatched. The CDR3 consists of 16 residues. The V gene's germline CDR1 is LNHDA and CDR2 SQIVND (reference sequence). DNA of the CDR3: TGTGCCAGTAGTGATCTCGGGGGGGCGGCCACAGATACGCAGTATTTT. It is translated as CASSDLGGAATDTQYF.

This chain links TRBV3-1 (or the pseudogene TRBV3-2) with TRBJ2-7; TRBD1 aligns across 9 bases. CDR1 LGHDT and CDR2 YNNKEL come from the germline V gene (reference sequence). The CDR3 consists of 14 residues. The V segment lost 4 bases and the J segment 8 bases; nucleotides outside the gene matches: 9. The CDR3 sequence is CASSPRQGDWKQYF. In DNA, the CDR3 is TGTGCCAGCAGCCCCCGACAGGGGGATTGGAAGCAGTACTTC.

The CDR3 region is CSASALALPTQYF. The DNA for the CDR3 is TGCAGTGCTAGTGCCTTAGCGCTTCCGACCCAGTACTTC. J is TRBJ2-5 and V is TRBV20-1, with D maybe TRBD2 (5 bases). Between the trimmed V and J ends, which lost 3 bases and 7 bases, there was a span of 15 bases. Germline V gene data show CDR1 as DFQATT and CDR2 as SNEGSKA (reference sequence). The CDR3 has 13 amino acids.

The chain has TRBV7-2 and TRBJ2-3; 7 nucleotides line up with TRBD1. Germline V gene data show CDR1 as SGHTA and CDR2 as FQGNSA. The CDR3 runs 14 residues. Trimming removed 4 bases from V and 2 bases from J; junction bases left unmatched: 3. Written as DNA, the CDR3 is TGTGCCAGCAGCTCGACAGGGTTCACAGATACGCAGTATTTT. This encodes CASSSTGFTDTQYF.

The chain has TRBV4-3 and TRBJ1-1; D unresolved. Germline V gives CDR1 LGHNA, CDR2 YSLEER. Trimming removed 7 bases from V and 4 bases from J, with 19 bases in between. The CDR3 contains 15 residues. Written as DNA, the CDR3 is TGCGCCAGCACTCCCACGGGTGGGCGGGGCACTGAAGCTTTCTTT. Its protein product is CASTPTGGRGTEAFF.

A few counts support this clone. The chain carries TRBV9 and TRBJ2-3; the D is unclear. The CDR3 totals 13 residues. V shed 3 bases and J shed 2 bases, with 7 bases lying between them. Germline values: CDR1 SGDLS, CDR2 YYNGEE. The CDR3 reads CASSARTTDTQYF. The CDR3 nucleotides read TGTGCCAGCAGCGCGCGGACCACAGATACGCAGTATTTT.